This T cell receptor (beta chain) originates from a study of T cells after somatic rescue of genetic block. Germline V gene lookup returns CDR1 MNHEY and CDR2 SMNVEV (reference sequence). The trim removed 3 bases at V and 9 bases at J, leaving 10 bases unmatched. CDR3 length: 15 amino acids. Here immunoSEQ multiplex PCR was the method, and the copy in TCRdb shows in-frame clones only, minus some. The profile shows tens of thousands of clones, about 91% of them singletons. Sequencing used peripheral blood mononuclear cells (PBMCs). The chain has TRBV27 and TRBJ2-1; 8 positions match TRBD2. The sequence was collected from a middle-aged man. DNA of the CDR3: TGTGCCAGCAGTTTGTTCCTAGAAACTAGCGGTGAGCAGTTCTTC. Its protein is CASSLFLETSGEQFF.